The 23 T cell receptor beta chains reported below all come from one sample, sequenced in a study of OX40 agonist ivuxolimab in advanced cancers. TCRdb's copy holds only in-frame clones and misses some; the assay was immunoSEQ multiplex PCR. The sample gives some 74,000 clones, approximately 94% of which show up once; around 10% is in the top ten. The material was CD4+ or CD8+ T cells sorted from blood, obtained in a trial of the OX40 agonist ivuxolimab. These receptors all stem from an adult with an advanced solid tumor such as melanoma, head and neck, liver or kidney cancer.

This CDR3 is CASSQGASGGASTDTQYF. The CDR3 DNA follows: TGTGCCAGCAGCCAAGGGGCTAGCGGGGGGGCAAGCACAGATACGCAGTATTTT. This chain links TRBV4-2 with TRBJ2-3; 12 bases fit TRBD2. The CDR3 sequence is 18 residues long. Per germline, CDR1 LGHNA and CDR2 YNFKEQ. With V trimmed by 1 base and J by 0 bases, 5 bases remained unmatched.

The rearrangement joins TRBV19 to TRBJ2-3, with D perhaps assigned TRBD1 or TRBD2 (5 bases each). The CDR3 extends over 13 amino acids. V was pared by 5 bases and J by 5 bases, with 11 bases between. CDR1 is LNHDA and CDR2 is SQIVND in the germline V gene (reference sequence). CDR3 residues: CASSAGTIDTQYF. The CDR3 DNA sequence: TGTGCCAGTAGTGCCGGGACGATAGATACGCAGTATTTT.

This clone was counted a single time. This chain uses TRBV6-1 with TRBJ2-7; D gene unclear. Trimming pared 5 bases from V and 3 bases from J, leaving 11 bases between. The CDR3 length is 13 residues. Germline loops: CDR1 MNHNS, CDR2 SASEGT. CDR3 DNA: TGTGCCAGCAGTAACCTAAACGGCTACGAGCAGTACTTC. Translation: CASSNLNGYEQYF.

The chain has TRBV5-6 and TRBJ1-4, with a possible D match to TRBD1 (5 bases). The V and J ends lost 0 bases and 7 bases respectively, with 7 bases between them. This CDR3 has 13 residues. Germline-derived CDR1 and CDR2 are SGHDT and YYEEEE. The CDR3 region has the DNA TGTGCCAGCAGCTTGGGACAGATTGAAAAACTGTTTTTT. It yields the protein CASSLGQIEKLFF.

V usage is TRBV27 and J usage is TRBJ1-1, with unresolved D. CDR3 length: 14 residues. The V gene's germline CDR1 is MNHEY and CDR2 SMNVEV (reference sequence). Deletions cut 3 bases from V and 4 bases from J, with 12 bases between. The CDR3 protein is CASSFRGVPTEAFF. The CDR3 nucleotides read TGTGCCAGCAGTTTCCGCGGGGTCCCCACTGAAGCTTTCTTT.

The chain combines TRBV5-5 with TRBJ2-7; TRBD1 matches 9 bases. The CDR3 spans 16 residues. Germline V gives CDR1 SGHKS, CDR2 YYEKEE (reference sequence). J lost 4 bases, V lost 0 bases, and 8 bases had no gene match. The CDR3 nucleotides read TGTGCCAGCAGCTTGGGGGCACAGGGGGCTCATTACGAGCAGTACTTC. This encodes CASSLGAQGAHYEQYF.

The chain couples TRBV7-9 to TRBJ2-2, with D hard to call. Trimming cost V 1 base and J 3 bases, with 12 bases left between them. The germline CDR1 and CDR2 sequences are SEHNR and FQNEAQ (reference sequence). The CDR3 extends over 16 amino acids. The CDR3 protein is CASSLVAAGHTGELFF. The CDR3 nucleotides are TGTGCCAGCAGCTTAGTTGCAGCCGGACACACCGGGGAGCTGTTTTTT.

The chain employs TRBV29-1 and TRBJ2-5; TRBD1 aligns across 7 bases. The CDR3 is made up of 15 amino acids. The germline V gene encodes CDR1 SQVTM and CDR2 ANQGSEA. With 1 base clipped from V and 7 bases from J, the junction kept 12 bases outside the gene matches. CDR3 nucleotides: TGCAGCGTTGAAGGCTACAGGGGCCGCGGCGGGACCCAGTACTTC. It specifies CSVEGYRGRGGTQYF.

As concerns this clone: The junction departs from germline at one end; a sequencing error may be responsible. The rearrangement joins TRBV6-5 to TRBJ2-7; D possibly corresponds to TRBD2 (5 bases). The CDR3 consists of 10 residues. Germline V gene sequence: CDR1 MNHEY, CDR2 SVGAGI. The CDR3 protein is CGVSSYEQYF. DNA for the CDR3: TGCGGGGTCAGTTCCTACGAGCAGTACTTC.

The rearrangement joins TRBV6-1 to TRBJ1-1; no clear D. Germline assignment: CDR1 MNHNS and CDR2 SASEGT. Trimming took off 4 bases at V and 4 bases at J, with 10 bases between the two ends. The CDR3 sequence is 13 residues long. CDR3 protein: CASSAGYLTEAFF. The CDR3 nucleotides are TGTGCCAGCAGTGCGGGGTATCTCACTGAAGCTTTCTTT.

The V and J genes are TRBV4-1 and TRBJ1-1, with D hard to call. Trimming pared 6 bases from V and 1 base from J, leaving 6 bases between. From germline, CDR1 is MGHRA and CDR2 YSYEKL. This CDR3 is built from 12 residues. CDR3 nucleotide sequence: TGCGCCAGCAGTCGAAGGAACACTGAAGCTTTCTTT. Amino acids: CASSRRNTEAFF.

This chain links TRBV15 with TRBJ1-4; 7 nucleotides match TRBD1. V was clipped by 4 bases and J by 5 bases; unmatched bases: 10. The CDR3 covers 16 residues. Germline V lookup: CDR1 LNHNV, CDR2 YYDKDF (reference sequence). In DNA, the CDR3 is TGTGCCACCAGCAACCCCCTAACAGGGGTGAATGAAAAACTGTTTTTT. It encodes CATSNPLTGVNEKLFF.

The chain couples TRBV27 to TRBJ1-2; the match to TRBD1 covers 12 bases. Germline V lookup: CDR1 MNHEY, CDR2 SMNVEV (reference sequence). V shed 5 bases and J 1 base; nucleotides not matched to a gene: 8. The CDR3 loop spans 17 amino acids. The CDR3 region has the DNA TGTGCCAGCAGTCCGTCCGGGACAGGGGGCTTTAACTATGGCTACACCTTC. It is translated as CASSPSGTGGFNYGYTF.

This clone has a handful of counts. The genes are TRBV4-1 and TRBJ2-7; D is perhaps TRBD2 (5 bases). Germline loops: CDR1 MGHRA, CDR2 YSYEKL. The V end lost 0 bases, the J end lost 1 base, and 13 bases lay between the germline ends. The CDR3 has 16 amino acids. CDR3: CASSQDSGNPSYEQYF. CDR3 bases: TGCGCCAGCAGCCAAGATTCCGGGAACCCTTCCTACGAGCAGTACTTC.

The chain recombines TRBV15 with TRBJ2-5, with TRBD2 matching 13 bases. Germline trimming cut 0 bases from V and 5 bases from J; bases unmatched to any gene: 15. CDR3 length equals 20 residues. Germline CDR1 is LNHNV and CDR2 is YYDKDF (reference sequence). The CDR3 nucleotides are TGTGCCACCAGCAGAGATCGACCTGGGACTAGCGGGACGAACTATGAGACCCAGTACTTC. Protein: CATSRDRPGTSGTNYETQYF.

The chain combines TRBV19 with TRBJ1-1; TRBD1 aligns across 7 bases. The CDR3 contains 12 residues. Germline V CDR1 and CDR2: LNHDA, SQIVND (reference sequence). J gave up 4 bases and V 7 bases, and 3 bases lay outside the gene matches. DNA for the CDR3: TGTGCCAGTAAAGACAGGGCCACTGAAGCTTTCTTT. It yields the protein CASKDRATEAFF. Full variable domain (rest looked up from reference TRBV19 and TRBJ1-1): DGGITQSPKYLFRKEGQNVTLSCEQNLNHDAMYWYRQDPGQGLRLIYYSQIVNDFQKGDIAEGYSVSREKKESFPLTVTSAQKNPTAFYLCASKDRATEAFFGQGTRLTVV.

The V and J genes are TRBV19 and TRBJ2-3; 9 bases match TRBD2. Germline lookup yields CDR1 LNHDA and CDR2 SQIVND (reference sequence). The CDR3 is made up of 16 amino acids. V lost 4 bases to trimming and J lost 4 bases; unmatched junction nucleotides: 9. This CDR3 is CASSSLAGVLADTQYF. The CDR3 bases are TGTGCCAGTAGTAGCTTAGCGGGAGTCCTGGCAGATACGCAGTATTTT.

In its sample, this clone was seen a few times. V usage is TRBV7-9 and J usage is TRBJ1-3, with a weak D call TRBD1 (5 bases). Trimming cost V 5 bases and J 3 bases, with 14 bases left between them. The CDR3 has 15 amino acids. Germline-derived CDR1 and CDR2 are SEHNR and FQNEAQ (reference sequence). CDR3 bases: TGTGCCAGCAGCCCCAGGGAGTCAGATGGAAACACCATATATTTT. It encodes CASSPRESDGNTIYF.

This clone was observed once. The V gene is TRBV4-3, the J gene TRBJ2-1; D not certain. The V gene lost 1 base and the J gene lost 9 bases, with 13 bases spanning the gap. Germline CDR1 and CDR2: LGHNA and YSLEER. The CDR3 runs to 14 residues. Here the CDR3 reads CASSQGFLTGEQFF. CDR3 nucleotides: TGCGCCAGCAGCCAAGGTTTCTTGACTGGTGAGCAGTTCTTC.

The gene calls are TRBV7-9 and TRBJ2-7; TRBD2 agrees at 7 bases. The CDR3 spans 15 residues. V dropped 5 bases and J dropped 0; count of bases not matched to a gene: 7. Germline assignment: CDR1 SEHNR and CDR2 FQNEAQ (reference sequence). This CDR3 is CASSLSVAGSYEQYF. The CDR3 nucleotides read TGTGCCAGCAGCCTAAGTGTAGCGGGCTCCTACGAGCAGTACTTC. Combining the CDR3 with reference TRBV7-9 and TRBJ2-7 gives the whole variable domain DTGVSQNPRHKITKRGQNVTFRCDPISEHNRLYWYRQTLGQGPEFLTYFQNEAQLEKSRLLSDRFSAERPKGSFSTLEIQRTEQGDSAMYLCASSLSVAGSYEQYFGPGTRLTVT.

The V and J genes are TRBV14 and TRBJ2-7; either TRBD1 or TRBD2 may fit D (5 bases each). V lost 0 bases, J lost 2 bases, and 26 bases lay in between. This CDR3 has 20 amino acids. Germline loops: CDR1 SGHDN, CDR2 FVKESK. The CDR3 loop reads CASSQDQYGPRGQLTYEQYF. CDR3 sequence (DNA): TGTGCCAGCAGCCAAGATCAGTACGGACCCCGGGGCCAGCTAACCTACGAGCAGTACTTC.

The rearrangement joins TRBV5-1 to TRBJ2-1, with D perhaps matching TRBD2 (6 bases). Per germline, CDR1 SGHRS and CDR2 YFSETQ. V lost 3 bases and J lost 3, with 13 bases in between. The CDR3 is 15 residues long. This chain's CDR3 is CASSSSGGDYNEQFF. Written as DNA, the CDR3 is TGCGCCAGCAGCTCCAGTGGCGGGGACTACAATGAGCAGTTCTTC.

The chain employs TRBV28 and TRBJ2-5; D is ambiguous. The CDR3 loop spans 13 amino acids. CDR1 and CDR2 from the germline V gene are MDHEN and SYDVKM. The V end lost 4 bases, the J end lost 3 bases, and 9 bases lay between the germline ends. The CDR3 nucleotides read TGTGCCAGCAGTTCCCGTGGAGAAGAGACCCAGTACTTC. As protein: CASSSRGEETQYF.